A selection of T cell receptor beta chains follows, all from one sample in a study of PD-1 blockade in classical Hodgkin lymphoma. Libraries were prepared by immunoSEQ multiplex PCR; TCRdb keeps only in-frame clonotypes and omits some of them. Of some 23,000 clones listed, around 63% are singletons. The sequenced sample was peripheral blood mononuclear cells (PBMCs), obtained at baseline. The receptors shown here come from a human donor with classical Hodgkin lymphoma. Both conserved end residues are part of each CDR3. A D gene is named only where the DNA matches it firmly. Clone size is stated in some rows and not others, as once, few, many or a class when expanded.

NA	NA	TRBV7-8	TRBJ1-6	TGTGCCACCGGCGCCTTTGGGGGAGACTCACCCCTCCACTTT	CATGAFGGDSPLHF
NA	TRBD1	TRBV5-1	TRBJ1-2	TGCGCCAGCAGCTTTGGAACCGGGACAGCCTCCTATGGCTACACCTTC	CASSFGTGTASYGYTF
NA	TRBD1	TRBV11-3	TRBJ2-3	TGTGCCAGCAGCAGACAGGGGCCAGATACGCAGTATTTT	CASSRQGPDTQYF
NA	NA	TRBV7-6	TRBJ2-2	TGTGCCAGCAGCATCGGAGAGGACACCGGGGAGCTGTTTTTT	CASSIGEDTGELFF
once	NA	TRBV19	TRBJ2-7	TGTGCCAGTAGTATAAGGAGGGGATCCTACGAGCAGTACTTC	CASSIRRGSYEQYF
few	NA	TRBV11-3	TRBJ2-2	TGTGCCAGCAGCTTTCACAGGGAAAGTACCGGGGAGCTGTTTTTT	CASSFHRESTGELFF
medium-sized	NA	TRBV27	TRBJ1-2	TGTGCCAGCAGTTTAATGGGGGGGTACTATGGCTACACCTTC	CASSLMGGYYGYTF
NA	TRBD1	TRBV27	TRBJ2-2	TGTGCCAGCAGTCTAACCGGGACAGGGTCCACCGGGGAGCTGTTTTTT	CASSLTGTGSTGELFF
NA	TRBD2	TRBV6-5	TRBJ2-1	TGTGCCAGCAGTATCAGTAGCGGGGGAAACGAGCAGTTCTTC	CASSISSGGNEQFF
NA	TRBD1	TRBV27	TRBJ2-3	TGTGCCAGCACCAGGACAGGGGGTGATCATACGCAGTATTTT	CASTRTGGDHTQYF
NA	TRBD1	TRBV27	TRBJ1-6	TGTGCCAGCAGTTCGGTCGCTACAGGGGTCACCCTTAGCTCCTATAATTCACCCCTCCACTTT	CASSSVATGVTLSSYNSPLHF
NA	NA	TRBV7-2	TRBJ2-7	TGTGCCAGCAGCTACACTGGAAACGGAGTCTACGAGCAGTACTTC	CASSYTGNGVYEQYF
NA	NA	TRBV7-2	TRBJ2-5	TGTGCCAGCAGCCGGGGCGACTCAAAAGAGACCCAGTACTTC	CASSRGDSKETQYF
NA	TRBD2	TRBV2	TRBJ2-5	TGTGCCAGCAGTGAAGAATACCGACTAGCGGGGAAGAAGGAGACCCAGTACTTC	CASSEEYRLAGKKETQYF
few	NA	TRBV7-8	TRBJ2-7	TGTGCCAGCAGCCTGGACGTCCGGGACTCCCATGTTAGGTTGCGGGACGAGCAGTACTTC	CASSLDVRDSHVRLRDEQYF
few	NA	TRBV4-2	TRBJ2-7	TGTGCCAGCAGCCAAGATCTTGCCGAGCAGTACTTC	CASSQDLAEQYF
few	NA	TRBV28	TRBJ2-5	TGTGCCAGCAGTTTCGATGTGGTCGAGACCCAGTACTTC	CASSFDVVETQYF
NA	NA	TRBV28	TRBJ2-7	TGTGCCAGCAGTTTATGGTCAGGAAGCGAGCAGTACTTC	CASSLWSGSEQYF
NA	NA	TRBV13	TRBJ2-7	TGTGCCAGCAGTTCAAAGGGGGTAGTTGTTTTTGGGAGGCTCCACGAGCAGTACTTC	CASSSKGVVVFGRLHEQYF
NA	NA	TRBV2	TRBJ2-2	TGTGCCAGCAGTGAACCGGGGAAAGGCACCGGGGAGCTGTTTTTT	CASSEPGKGTGELFF
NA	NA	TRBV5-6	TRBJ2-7	TGTGCCAGCAGCGGCCGGGACGGAACCTACGAGCAGTACTTC	CASSGRDGTYEQYF
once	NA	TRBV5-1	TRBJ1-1	TGCGCCAGCAGCTTGCGGGGGGCGACTGAAGCTTTCTTT	CASSLRGATEAFF
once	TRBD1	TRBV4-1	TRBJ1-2	TGCGCCAGCAGCCAAGGGGCAGGGGGGAACTATGGCTACACCTTC	CASSQGAGGNYGYTF
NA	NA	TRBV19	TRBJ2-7	TGTGCCAGTAGTATAGGGACGACAGAAGTTATGCATTACGAGCAGTACTTC	CASSIGTTEVMHYEQYF
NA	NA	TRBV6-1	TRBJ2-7	TGTGCCAGCAGTGACGGGGGCTCCTACGAGCAGTACTTC	CASSDGGSYEQYF
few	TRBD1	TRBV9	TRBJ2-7	TGTGCCAGCAGCGTGGGACAGAGCTCCTACGAGCAGTACTTC	CASSVGQSSYEQYF
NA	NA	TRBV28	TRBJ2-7	TGTGCCAGCAGACAGACAGGCCTCGTATACGAGCAGTACTTC	CASRQTGLVYEQYF
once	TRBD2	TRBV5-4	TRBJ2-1	TGTGCCAGCAGCCAGACTAGCGGGAGATATAACAATGAGCAGTTCTTC	CASSQTSGRYNNEQFF
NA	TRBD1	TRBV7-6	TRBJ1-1	TGTGCCAGCAGCCCTTCTCCGACAGGGGTCGGTGGTATGAACACTGAAGCTTTCTTT	CASSPSPTGVGGMNTEAFF
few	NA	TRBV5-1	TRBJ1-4	TGCGCCAGCAAGGAGCGAGGAGCTGAAGAAAAACTGTTTTTT	CASKERGAEEKLFF
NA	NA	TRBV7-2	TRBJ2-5	TGTGCCAGCAGCTTAGTTTCGGAGACCCAGTACTTC	CASSLVSETQYF
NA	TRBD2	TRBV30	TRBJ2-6	TGTGCCTGGAGTGACAGGACCGGGGGGGTTTCTGGGGCCAACGTCCTGACTTTC	CAWSDRTGGVSGANVLTF
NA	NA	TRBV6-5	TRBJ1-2	TGTGCCAGCAGGAGCCTGGGGAAAGGGAACACCTTC	CASRSLGKGNTF
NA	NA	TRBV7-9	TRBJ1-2	TGTGCCAGCAGCTTAATAGGGTTCGACAGTCGGGGCTACACCTTC	CASSLIGFDSRGYTF
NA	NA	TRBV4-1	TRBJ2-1	TGCGCCAGCAGCCAATATATGGGACCCTACAATGAGCAGTTCTTC	CASSQYMGPYNEQFF
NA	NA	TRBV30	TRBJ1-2	TGTGCCTGGAGTTCAGACAGTCACTCACACTTC	CAWSSDSHSHF
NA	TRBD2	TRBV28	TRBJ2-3	TGTGCCAGCAGATCGAGCGGGGAGATCACAGATACGCAGTATTTT	CASRSSGEITDTQYF
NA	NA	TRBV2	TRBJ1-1	TGTGCCAGCAGACCGCGGGACGACGTTTGGACTGAAGCTTTCTTT	CASRPRDDVWTEAFF
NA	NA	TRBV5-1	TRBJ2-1	TGCGCCAGCAGCTTGGGGCCGAACAATGAGCAGTTCTTC	CASSLGPNNEQFF
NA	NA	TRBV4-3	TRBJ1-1	TGCGCCAGCAGCCAAGGTGTGTGGGGAGTCGAGCCCAGTACAAGCCTTGAAGCTTTCTTT	CASSQGVWGVEPSTSLEAFF
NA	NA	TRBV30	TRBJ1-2	TGTGCCTGGAGGGGACGGACCTATGGCTGCACCTTC	CAWRGRTYGCTF
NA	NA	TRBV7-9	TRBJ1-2	TGTGCCAGCAGCTTACCAGGGGCCTTTGGTGGCTACACCTTC	CASSLPGAFGGYTF
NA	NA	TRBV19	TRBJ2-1	TGTGCCAGTAGTATTTCCAGTCACAATGAGCAGTTCTTC	CASSISSHNEQFF
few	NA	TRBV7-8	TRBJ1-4	TGTGCCAGCAGCCTAGACGACTGGAACATTAATGAAAAACTGTTTTTT	CASSLDDWNINEKLFF
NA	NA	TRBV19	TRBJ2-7	TGTGCCAGTAGTCGGACGACAGGGAGGGTCGCCGAGCAGTACTTC	CASSRTTGRVAEQYF
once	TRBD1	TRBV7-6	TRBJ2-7	TGTGCCAGCAGCTCGAGGACAGGCTCCTACGAGCAGTACTTC	CASSSRTGSYEQYF
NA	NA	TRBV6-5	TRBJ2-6	TGTGCCAGCAGTTACTTCCAGAGCTCTGGGGCCAACGTCCTGACTTTC	CASSYFQSSGANVLTF
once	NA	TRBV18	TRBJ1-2	TGTGCCAGCTCACCAGGCACACAGACGTACTATGGCTACACCTTC	CASSPGTQTYYGYTF
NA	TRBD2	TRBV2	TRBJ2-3	TGTGCCAGCACAGACTTCGACCTAGCGGGGGGCTTAGATACGCAGTATTTT	CASTDFDLAGGLDTQYF
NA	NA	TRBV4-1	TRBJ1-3	TGCGCCAGCAGCCGAGGACAAGCCTCTGGAAACACCATATATTTT	CASSRGQASGNTIYF
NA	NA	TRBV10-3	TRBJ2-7	TGTGCCATCAGTGAGTCTGGCTATCACGAGCAGTACTTC	CAISESGYHEQYF
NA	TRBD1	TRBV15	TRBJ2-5	TGTGCCACCAGCAGAACCAGCAGGGGGCCAAAAGAGACCCAGTACTTC	CATSRTSRGPKETQYF
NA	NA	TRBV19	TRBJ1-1	TGTGCCAGTAGTTTGGCGGGGGGGTCCACTGAAGCTTTCTTT	CASSLAGGSTEAFF
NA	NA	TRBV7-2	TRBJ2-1	TGTGCCAGCAGCTTAGGTGCTAGCTGGCCCTACAATGAGCAGTTCTTC	CASSLGASWPYNEQFF
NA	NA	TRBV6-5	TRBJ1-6	TGTGCCAGCAGGGAGGGTGGTATCAATTCACCCCTCCACTTT	CASREGGINSPLHF
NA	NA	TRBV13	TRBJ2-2	TGTGCCAGCAGTAGGGGCGACACCGGGGAGCTGTTTTTT	CASSRGDTGELFF
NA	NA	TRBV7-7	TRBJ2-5	TGTGCTAGCAGCTTAGCACTAGCTGCACAAGAGACCCAGTACTTC	CASSLALAAQETQYF
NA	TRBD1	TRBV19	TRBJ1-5	TGTGCCAGTAGTATAGGCTGGACAGGGCCTAATCAGCCCCAGCATTTT	CASSIGWTGPNQPQHF
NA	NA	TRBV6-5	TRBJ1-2	TGTGCCAGCAGTTACTCGCCGCAAACACTTAACTATGGCTACACCTTC	CASSYSPQTLNYGYTF
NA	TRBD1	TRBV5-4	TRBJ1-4	TGTGCCAGCAGCTTTGACAGGGGGTATGAAAAACTGTTTTTT	CASSFDRGYEKLFF